A single TCR beta chain is shown here with its context. What it recognizes is unknown. Germline CDR1 is LNHDA and CDR2 is SQIVND (reference sequence). This CDR3 is built from 14 residues. V lost 3 bases to trimming and J lost 5 bases; unmatched junction nucleotides: 5. This sample stems from a study of OX40 agonist ivuxolimab in advanced cancers. Study-wide background: An anti-OX40 (CD134) antibody with agonistic activity, ivuxolimab, was administered to patients. The patients received ivuxolimab by intravenous route every 2 weeks at 0.01 to 10 mg/kg.

Findings and caveats of the study: Clonal expansion in partial responders at 0.1-3.0 mg/kg ranked among the lowest. CD4+ T cells averaged fewer expanded clones than CD8+ T cells.

The method was immunoSEQ multiplex PCR; TCRdb's version includes in-frame clones alone and lacks a portion of them. The repertoire holds about 71,000 clones, 81% seen once, with over 4% in the top ten. The sequence derives from an adult with an advanced solid tumor such as melanoma, head and neck, liver or kidney cancer. The chain couples TRBV19 to TRBJ2-5, with TRBD1 identical over 8 bases. This material consisted of CD4+ or CD8+ T cells sorted from blood, taken in a trial of the OX40 agonist ivuxolimab. CDR3 DNA: TGTGCCAGTAGTATTGGACAGGGTTGGGAGACCCAGTACTTC. Protein: CASSIGQGWETQYF.